Below are 30 T cell receptor beta chains sequenced from a single sample in a study of PD-1 blockade in classical Hodgkin lymphoma. There was relapse after autologous stem cell transplantation in every patient, and there was variation in brentuximab vedotin exposure. This table comes from immunoSEQ multiplex PCR, and its TCRdb copy is limited to in-frame clones, with some not included. Of some 100,000 clones listed, more than 85% are singletons. The specimen comprised peripheral blood mononuclear cells (PBMCs), sampled before the second cycle of nivolumab. These receptors all come from a human donor with classical Hodgkin lymphoma.

This clone has only a few counts. This chain joins TRBV7-8 and TRBJ1-5; D ambiguous. This CDR3 spans 15 amino acids. CDR1 is SGHVS and CDR2 is FQNEAQ in the germline V gene. Between the trimmed V and J ends, which lost 2 bases and 4 bases, there was a span of 12 bases. Written as DNA, the CDR3 is TGTGCCAGCAGCTTACTGTACAGCCAGAATCAGCCCCAGCATTTT. Its translation: CASSLLYSQNQPQHF.

The chain recombines TRBV19 with TRBJ1-5; a weak D match, TRBD1 (5 bases). Trimming pared 2 bases from V and 5 bases from J, leaving 16 bases between. The CDR3 covers 16 residues. CDR1 LNHDA and CDR2 SQIVND come from the germline V gene (reference sequence). The CDR3 DNA follows: TGTGCCAGTAGTATATTTCTCGGCGGCAGGGATCAGCCCCAGCATTTT. It codes for CASSIFLGGRDQPQHF.

The gene calls are TRBV2 and TRBJ1-5; D gene ambiguous. The germline V and J ends were trimmed by 0 bases and 2 bases, with 26 bases remaining between them. This CDR3 is built from 21 residues. Germline V gene sequence: CDR1 SNHLY, CDR2 FYNNEI. The DNA for the CDR3 is TGTGCCAGCAGTGAAGCTTCCTGGTCGTGGCAGGCGGGTTATCGCAATCAGCCCCAGCATTTT. It is translated as CASSEASWSWQAGYRNQPQHF.

The rearrangement links TRBV6-5 to TRBJ1-6; the D gene is possibly TRBD1 (5 bases). The V end lost 6 bases, the J end lost 4 bases, and 13 bases lay between the germline ends. CDR3 length equals 15 residues. Germline-derived CDR1 and CDR2 are MNHEY and SVGAGI. CDR3 loop: CASRDLGEYNSPLHF. The DNA of the CDR3 is TGTGCCAGCAGAGACCTGGGGGAGTATAATTCACCCCTCCACTTT.

This rearrangement joins TRBV7-2 to TRBJ2-7, with 7 bases aligning to TRBD2. Germline CDR1 is SGHTA and CDR2 is FQGNSA. The CDR3 has 14 residues. Trimming cost V 5 bases and J 6 bases; bases outside gene matches: 10. The CDR3: CASSATGGGFEQYF. In DNA, the CDR3 is TGTGCCAGCAGCGCCACCGGGGGAGGGTTCGAGCAGTACTTC.

V gene TRBV14 combines with J gene TRBJ1-1; no clear D gene. The CDR3 extends over 15 amino acids. V was pared by 3 bases and J by 3 bases, with 14 bases between. Germline lookup yields CDR1 SGHDN and CDR2 FVKESK. The CDR3 DNA follows: TGTGCCAGCAGCCACAGGAGACTGTTCGACACTGAAGCTTTCTTT. It is translated as CASSHRRLFDTEAFF. Variable domain in full (rest from reference TRBV14 and TRBJ1-1): EAGVTQFPSHSVIEKGQTVTLRCDPISGHDNLYWYRRVMGKEIKFLLHFVKESKQDESGMPNNRFLAERTGGTYSTLKVQPAELEDSGVYFCASSHRRLFDTEAFFGQGTRLTVV.

This sequence joins TRBV4-2 and TRBJ2-5; 7 bases fit TRBD1. Germline values: CDR1 LGHNA, CDR2 YNFKEQ. Trimming removed 0 bases from V and 0 bases from J; junction bases left unmatched: 1. This CDR3 is 15 amino acids long. The CDR3 region has the DNA TGTGCCAGCAGCCAAGACAGGGGGAACCAAGAGACCCAGTACTTC. Translating gives CASSQDRGNQETQYF.

The chain employs TRBV7-6 and TRBJ1-3, with 10 bases lining up with TRBD1. V shed 1 base and J 0 bases; nucleotides not matched to a gene: 12. The CDR3 loop spans 20 amino acids. Germline values: CDR1 SGHVS, CDR2 FNYEAQ. The CDR3 DNA reads as TGTGCCAGCAGCTTAGTTCCGGTCCTCGGGGACAGGGGCTCTGGAAACACCATATATTTT. Translation gives CASSLVPVLGDRGSGNTIYF.

The chain employs TRBV21-1 and TRBJ2-7; the D call of TRBD2 is as the table states it, not checked on the DNA. TRBV21-1 is termed a pseudogene. The CDR3 spans 9 residues. This CDR3 is CASFYEQYF. In DNA form, the CDR3 reads TGTGCCTCCTTTTACGAGCAGTACTTC.

The chain joins TRBV4-2 to TRBJ2-5, with a possible D match to TRBD1 (6 bases). This CDR3 has 15 amino acids. Germline CDR1 and CDR2: LGHNA and YNFKEQ. Between the trimmed V and J ends, which lost 4 bases and 5 bases, there was a span of 17 bases. As DNA, the CDR3 is TGTGCCAGCAGCCCTGGGACAACGCCATCGGAGACCCAGTACTTC. Residues: CASSPGTTPSETQYF.

The rearrangement links TRBV9 to TRBJ2-5, with 16 bases lining up with TRBD2. CDR3 length: 16 residues. Looked up from germline, CDR1 is SGDLS and CDR2 is YYNGEE. After removal of 4 bases from V and 5 bases from J, the junction contained 5 bases not matched to a gene. CDR3 in DNA: TGTGCCAGCAGCCCGGGACTAGCGGGGGGGCGGGAGACCCAGTACTTC. This sequence encodes CASSPGLAGGRETQYF.

The chain carries TRBV7-8 and TRBJ2-2, with D perhaps matching TRBD1 (5 bases). The germline V gene has CDR1 SGHVS and CDR2 FQNEAQ. Between the trimmed V and J ends, which lost 3 bases and 5 bases, there was a span of 10 bases. The CDR3 is 14 amino acids. The CDR3 here is CASSFIRGTGELFF. The DNA of the CDR3 is TGTGCCAGCAGCTTCATTAGGGGAACCGGGGAGCTGTTTTTT.

CDR3 protein: CATSRGGTQETQYF. As DNA, the CDR3 is TGTGCCACCAGCAGGGGGGGGACCCAAGAGACCCAGTACTTC. The chain combines TRBV15 with TRBJ2-5; the match to TRBD2 covers 7 bases. The CDR3 has 14 residues. V lost 3 bases and J lost 1; bases outside the gene matches: 2. In germline, CDR1 is LNHNV, CDR2 YYDKDF (reference sequence).

The V call is TRBV7-2, the J call TRBJ1-4; D might be TRBD1 (5 bases). The CDR3 is 14 residues long. Trimming took 1 base from V and 8 from J, leaving 11 bases between them. Germline CDR1 is SGHTA and CDR2 is FQGNSA. The CDR3 DNA is TGTGCCAGCAGCTTAGTAGGCGGGGACGAAAAACTGTTTTTT. Its protein is CASSLVGGDEKLFF.

V is TRBV6-5 and J is TRBJ2-3; maybe TRBD2 (6 bases). The CDR3 totals 15 residues. With 2 bases removed from V and 3 bases from J, the gap between germline ends came to 12 bases. Germline V lookup: CDR1 MNHEY, CDR2 SVGAGI. CDR3 loop: CASSYAGLGTDTQYF. CDR3 in DNA: TGTGCCAGCAGTTACGCGGGATTGGGAACAGATACGCAGTATTTT.

This rearrangement joins TRBV27 to TRBJ2-7, with TRBD2 as a possible D gene (6 bases). Germline CDR1 and CDR2: MNHEY and SMNVEV (reference sequence). V shed 6 bases and J shed 2 bases, with 14 bases lying between them. The CDR3 spans 14 residues. This chain's CDR3 is CASSTRGTAYEQYF. Written as DNA, the CDR3 is TGTGCCAGCAGCACACGGGGGACTGCCTACGAGCAGTACTTC.

This rearrangement joins TRBV6-1 to TRBJ1-2; 8 bases are a match to TRBD1. The CDR3 totals 15 residues. The V gene's germline CDR1 is MNHNS and CDR2 SASEGT. The J segment lost 5 bases and the V segment lost 1 base, leaving 6 bases of the junction unmatched. The CDR3 DNA reads TGTGCCAGCAGTGAAGTAGGGGACAGGAGATATGGCTACACCTTC. Its translation is CASSEVGDRRYGYTF.

This sequence joins TRBV30 and TRBJ1-2; D may be TRBD1 (5 bases). The V gene's germline CDR1 is GTSNPN and CDR2 SVGIG (reference sequence). Trimming left V 2 bases short and J 0 bases short, with 7 bases between. The CDR3 runs 13 residues. The CDR3 here is CAWSPQANYGYTF. CDR3 nucleotides: TGTGCCTGGAGTCCACAGGCTAACTATGGCTACACCTTC.

V and J are TRBV30 and TRBJ2-5; no reliable D call. Germline V lookup: CDR1 GTSNPN, CDR2 SVGIG (reference sequence). The CDR3 extends over 13 amino acids. V lost 4 bases to trimming and J lost 5 bases, with 14 bases between them. This CDR3 is CAWMKGGLETQYF. CDR3 DNA sequence: TGTGCCTGGATGAAGGGTGGCTTGGAGACCCAGTACTTC.

This chain uses TRBV7-2 with TRBJ1-1; a possible D gene is TRBD1 (6 bases). The CDR3 has 16 amino acids. From germline, CDR1 is SGHTA and CDR2 FQGNSA. V shed 1 base and J shed 0 bases, with 12 bases lying between them. This CDR3 reads CASSLVGQNLNTEAFF. The CDR3 DNA is TGTGCCAGCAGCTTAGTCGGACAGAACCTGAACACTGAAGCTTTCTTT. Variable domain in full (rest from reference TRBV7-2 and TRBJ1-1): GAGVSQSPSNKVTEKGKDVELRCDPISGHTALYWYRQSLGQGLEFLIYFQGNSAPDKSGLPSDRFSAERTGGSVSTLTIQRTQQEDSAVYLCASSLVGQNLNTEAFFGQGTRLTVV.

The chain combines TRBV5-8 with TRBJ2-3; the D is unclear. V was clipped by 4 bases and J by 2 bases, with 11 bases between them. CDR1 is SGHTS, CDR2 YDEGEE, per germline. The CDR3 spans 14 residues. The CDR3 sequence is CASSDQTYTDTQYF. The CDR3 nucleotides are TGTGCCAGCAGCGACCAAACGTACACAGATACGCAGTATTTT.

The rearrangement uses TRBV27 and TRBJ2-2, with D perhaps matching TRBD1 or TRBD2 (6 bases each). The CDR3 extends over 15 amino acids. Trimming removed 6 bases from V and 6 bases from J, with 17 bases in between. CDR1 is MNHEY, CDR2 SMNVEV, per germline (reference sequence). As DNA, the CDR3 is TGTGCCAGCAGCCACCTCCACAGGGAGGCCGGGGAGCTGTTTTTT. Translated, it gives CASSHLHREAGELFF.

This clone was seen only a few times. The chain is built from TRBV4-1 and TRBJ1-5; the match to TRBD1 covers 7 bases. The CDR3 loop spans 15 amino acids. Germline loops: CDR1 MGHRA, CDR2 YSYEKL. V trimming: 0 bases; J trimming: 4 bases; junction bases outside the gene matches: 3. The CDR3 loop reads CASSQEETGNQPQHF. DNA of the CDR3: TGCGCCAGCAGCCAAGAAGAGACAGGGAATCAGCCCCAGCATTTT.

V usage is TRBV5-6 and J usage is TRBJ1-3; D is uncertain. This CDR3 contains 14 residues. In germline, CDR1 is SGHDT, CDR2 YYEEEE. With 0 bases removed from V and 0 bases from J, the gap between germline ends came to 4 bases. This CDR3 is CASSLGNSGNTIYF. Here the CDR3 DNA reads TGTGCCAGCAGCTTGGGGAACTCTGGAAACACCATATATTTT.

V usage is TRBV10-3 and J usage is TRBJ2-1; the D is unclear. CDR1 is ENHRY and CDR2 is SYGVKD in the germline V gene. The CDR3 loop spans 14 amino acids. Trimming cost V 4 bases and J 5 bases, with 12 bases left between them. The CDR3 DNA reads TGTGCCATCAGTGTCTCGGGTTCCGACAATGAGCAGTTCTTC. This sequence encodes CAISVSGSDNEQFF.

Here the CDR3 DNA reads TGTGCCTGGAGTACAGAAAATACGCAGTATTTT. This codes for CAWSTENTQYF. The chain recombines TRBV30 with TRBJ2-3, with no clear D. Between the trimmed V and J ends, which lost 2 bases and 7 bases, there was a span of 7 bases. Germline V gives CDR1 GTSNPN, CDR2 SVGIG (reference sequence). The CDR3 is made up of 11 amino acids.

This chain links TRBV6-5 with TRBJ1-6, with 7 nucleotides matching TRBD1. V dropped 5 bases and J dropped 10; count of bases not matched to a gene: 11. CDR3 length: 15 residues. Germline values: CDR1 MNHEY, CDR2 SVGAGI. The CDR3 nucleotides read TGTGCCAGCAGTACTGACAGGGTTTTTCGATCACCCCTCCACTTT. Amino acid sequence: CASSTDRVFRSPLHF.

The CDR3 DNA reads TGTGCCAGTAGTATAGTTTTATATGGGGCCAACGTCCTGACTTTC. This gives the protein CASSIVLYGANVLTF. The rearrangement links TRBV19 to TRBJ2-6; D remains ambiguous. Germline V gene lookup returns CDR1 LNHDA and CDR2 SQIVND (reference sequence). The CDR3 has 15 amino acids. Trimming took off 1 base at V and 3 bases at J, with 7 bases between the two ends. Combining the CDR3 with reference TRBV19 and TRBJ2-6 gives the whole variable domain DGGITQSPKYLFRKEGQNVTLSCEQNLNHDAMYWYRQDPGQGLRLIYYSQIVNDFQKGDIAEGYSVSREKKESFPLTVTSAQKNPTAFYLCASSIVLYGANVLTFGAGSRLTVL.

The rearrangement uses TRBV9 and TRBJ2-1; perhaps TRBD1 as D (5 bases). The CDR3 is 15 amino acids. Trimming shortened V by 0 bases and J by 4 bases, and 11 bases separated the two germline ends. The germline gives CDR1 SGDLS, CDR2 YYNGEE. CDR3 region: CASSVGQGNYNEQFF. The DNA for the CDR3 is TGTGCCAGCAGCGTAGGCCAGGGCAATTACAATGAGCAGTTCTTC.

The V gene is TRBV5-6, the J gene TRBJ2-3, with D unclear. Germline CDR1 is SGHDT and CDR2 is YYEEEE. V lost 1 base and J 6 bases, leaving 15 bases between the germline ends. The CDR3 is made up of 15 amino acids. The CDR3 is CASSLSLVHGDTQYF. CDR3 nucleotide sequence: TGTGCCAGCAGCTTGTCGTTGGTGCACGGGGATACGCAGTATTTT. Combining the CDR3 with reference TRBV5-6 and TRBJ2-3 gives the whole variable domain DAGVTQSPTHLIKTRGQQVTLRCSPKSGHDTVSWYQQALGQGPQFIFQYYEEEERQRGNFPDRFSGHQFPNYSSELNVNALLLGDSALYLCASSLSLVHGDTQYFGPGTRLTVL.